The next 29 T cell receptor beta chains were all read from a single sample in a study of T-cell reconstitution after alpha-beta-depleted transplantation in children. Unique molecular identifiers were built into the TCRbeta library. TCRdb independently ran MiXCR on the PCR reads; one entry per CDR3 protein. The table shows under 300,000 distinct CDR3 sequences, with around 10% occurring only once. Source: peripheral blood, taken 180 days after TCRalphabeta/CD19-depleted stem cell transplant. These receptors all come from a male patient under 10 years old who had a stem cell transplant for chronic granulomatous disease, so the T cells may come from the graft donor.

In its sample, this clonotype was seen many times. CDR3 in DNA: TGTGCCAGCACAAAAATGGGGGGCTCTATCACCGGGGAGCTGTTTTTT. Its translation is CASTKMGGSITGELFF. The chain combines TRBV12-3 or TRBV12-4 with TRBJ2-2; D assignment may be TRBD1 or TRBD2 (6 bases each). Trimming pared 7 bases from V and 4 bases from J, leaving 19 bases between. The CDR3 is made up of 16 amino acids.

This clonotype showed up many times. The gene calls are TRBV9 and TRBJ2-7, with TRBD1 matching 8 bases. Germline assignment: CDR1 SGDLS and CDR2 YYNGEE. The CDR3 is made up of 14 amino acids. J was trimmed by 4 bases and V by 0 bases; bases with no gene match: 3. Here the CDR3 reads CASSVGQGAYEQYF. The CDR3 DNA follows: TGTGCCAGCAGCGTAGGTCAGGGGGCTTACGAGCAGTACTTC.

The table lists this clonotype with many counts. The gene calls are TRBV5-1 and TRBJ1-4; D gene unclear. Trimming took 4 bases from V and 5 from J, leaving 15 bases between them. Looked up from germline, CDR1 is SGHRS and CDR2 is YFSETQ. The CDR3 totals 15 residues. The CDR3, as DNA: TGCGCCAGCAGCCCCCTCGGCGGCGAGAATGAAAAACTGTTTTTT. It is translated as CASSPLGGENEKLFF.

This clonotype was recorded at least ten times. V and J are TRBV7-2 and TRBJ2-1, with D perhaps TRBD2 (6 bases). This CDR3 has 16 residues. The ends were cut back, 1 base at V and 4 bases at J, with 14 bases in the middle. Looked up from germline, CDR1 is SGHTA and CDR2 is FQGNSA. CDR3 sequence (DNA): TGTGCCAGCAGCTTAGTACGGTCGGGACTTTACAATGAGCAGTTCTTC. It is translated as CASSLVRSGLYNEQFF.

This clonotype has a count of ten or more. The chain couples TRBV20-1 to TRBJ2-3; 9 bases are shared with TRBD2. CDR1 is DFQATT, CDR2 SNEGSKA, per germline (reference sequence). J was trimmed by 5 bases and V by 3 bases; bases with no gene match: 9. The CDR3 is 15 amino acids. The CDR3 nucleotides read TGCAGTGCTAGCCCGGTAGCGGGGGTAAGAGATACGCAGTATTTT. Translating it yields CSASPVAGVRDTQYF.

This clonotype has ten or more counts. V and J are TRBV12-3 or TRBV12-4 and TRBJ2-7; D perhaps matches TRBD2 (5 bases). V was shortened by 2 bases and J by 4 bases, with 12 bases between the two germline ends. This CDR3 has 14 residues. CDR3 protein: CASSLKSGSYEQYF. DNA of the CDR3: TGTGCCAGCAGTTTAAAGAGTGGGAGTTACGAGCAGTACTTC.

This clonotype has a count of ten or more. Written as DNA, the CDR3 is TGTGCCACCAGTGACCCCGGGGGAAACACCGGGGAGCTGTTTTTT. It yields the protein CATSDPGGNTGELFF. This chain links TRBV24-1 with TRBJ2-2; D is possibly TRBD2 (6 bases). The V gene lost 4 bases and the J gene lost 2 bases, with 10 bases spanning the gap. Germline V gene sequence: CDR1 KGHDR, CDR2 SFDVKD. CDR3 length: 15 amino acids.

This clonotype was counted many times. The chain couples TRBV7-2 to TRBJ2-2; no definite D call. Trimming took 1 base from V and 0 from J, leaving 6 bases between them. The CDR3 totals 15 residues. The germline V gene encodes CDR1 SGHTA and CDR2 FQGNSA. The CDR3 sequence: CASSLGRTNTGELFF. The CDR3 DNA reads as TGTGCCAGCAGCTTAGGGCGGACGAACACCGGGGAGCTGTTTTTT. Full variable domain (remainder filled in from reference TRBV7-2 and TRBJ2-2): GAGVSQSPSNKVTEKGKDVELRCDPISGHTALYWYRQSLGQGLEFLIYFQGNSAPDKSGLPSDRFSAERTGGSVSTLTIQRTQQEDSAVYLCASSLGRTNTGELFFGEGSRLTVL.

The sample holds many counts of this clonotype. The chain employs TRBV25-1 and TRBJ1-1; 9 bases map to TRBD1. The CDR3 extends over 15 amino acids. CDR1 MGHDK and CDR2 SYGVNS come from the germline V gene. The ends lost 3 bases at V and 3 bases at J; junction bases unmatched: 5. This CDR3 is CASSDWDREDTEAFF. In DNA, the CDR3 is TGTGCCAGCAGTGATTGGGACAGGGAGGACACTGAAGCTTTCTTT.

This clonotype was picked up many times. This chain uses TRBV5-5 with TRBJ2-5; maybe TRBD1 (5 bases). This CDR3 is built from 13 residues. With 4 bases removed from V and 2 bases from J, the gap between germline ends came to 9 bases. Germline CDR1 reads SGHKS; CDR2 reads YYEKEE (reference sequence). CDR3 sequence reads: CASSQGSQETQYF. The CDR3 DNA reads TGTGCCAGCAGCCAGGGCAGTCAAGAGACCCAGTACTTC.

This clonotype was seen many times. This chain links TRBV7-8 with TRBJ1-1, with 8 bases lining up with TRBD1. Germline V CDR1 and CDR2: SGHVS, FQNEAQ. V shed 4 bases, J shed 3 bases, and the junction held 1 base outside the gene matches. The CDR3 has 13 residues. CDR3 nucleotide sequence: TGTGCCAGCAGCTACAGGGGGTACACTGAAGCTTTCTTT. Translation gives CASSYRGYTEAFF.

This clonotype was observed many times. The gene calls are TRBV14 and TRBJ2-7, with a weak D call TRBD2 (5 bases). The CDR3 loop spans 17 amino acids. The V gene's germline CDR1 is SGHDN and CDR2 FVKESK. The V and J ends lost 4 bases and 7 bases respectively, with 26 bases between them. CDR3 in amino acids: CASSPASPVAQREEQYF. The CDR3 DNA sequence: TGTGCCAGCAGCCCAGCTTCTCCGGTTGCTCAACGGGAAGAGCAGTACTTC.

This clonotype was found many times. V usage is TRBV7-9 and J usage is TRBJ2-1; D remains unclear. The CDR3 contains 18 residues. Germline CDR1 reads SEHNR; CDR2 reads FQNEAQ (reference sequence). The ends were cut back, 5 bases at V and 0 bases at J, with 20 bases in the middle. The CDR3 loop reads CASSPHRTETRSYNEQFF. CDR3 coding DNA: TGTGCCAGCAGCCCACACCGAACAGAGACCCGCTCCTACAATGAGCAGTTCTTC.

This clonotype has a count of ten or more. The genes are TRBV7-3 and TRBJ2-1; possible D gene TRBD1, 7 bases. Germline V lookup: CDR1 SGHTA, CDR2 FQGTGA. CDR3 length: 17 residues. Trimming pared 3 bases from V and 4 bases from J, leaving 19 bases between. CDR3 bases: TGTGCCAGCAGCTTGGGGGTCGGGGGACAGCCTTACAATGAGCAGTTCTTC. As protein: CASSLGVGGQPYNEQFF.

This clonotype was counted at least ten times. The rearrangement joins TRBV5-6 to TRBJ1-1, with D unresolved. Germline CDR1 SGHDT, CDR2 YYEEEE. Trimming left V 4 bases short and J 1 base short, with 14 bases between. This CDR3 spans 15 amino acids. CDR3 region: CASSHSGNSNTEAFF. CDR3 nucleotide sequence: TGTGCCAGCAGCCATAGTGGGAATTCGAACACTGAAGCTTTCTTT. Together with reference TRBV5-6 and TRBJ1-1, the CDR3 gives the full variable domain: DAGVTQSPTHLIKTRGQQVTLRCSPKSGHDTVSWYQQALGQGPQFIFQYYEEEERQRGNFPDRFSGHQFPNYSSELNVNALLLGDSALYLCASSHSGNSNTEAFFGQGTRLTVV.

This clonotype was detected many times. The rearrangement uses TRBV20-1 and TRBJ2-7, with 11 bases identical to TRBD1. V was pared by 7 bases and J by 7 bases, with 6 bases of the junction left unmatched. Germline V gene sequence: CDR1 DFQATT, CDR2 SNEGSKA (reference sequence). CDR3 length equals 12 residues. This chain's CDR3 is CSGWTGGNEQYF. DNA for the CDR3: TGCAGTGGTTGGACAGGGGGCAATGAGCAGTACTTC.

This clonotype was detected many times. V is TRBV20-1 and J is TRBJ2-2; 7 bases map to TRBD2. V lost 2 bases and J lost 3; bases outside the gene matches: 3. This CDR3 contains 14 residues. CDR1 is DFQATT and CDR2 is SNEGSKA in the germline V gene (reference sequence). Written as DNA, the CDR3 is TGCAGTGCTAGACCCCTAGCGGACACCGGGGAGCTGTTTTTT. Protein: CSARPLADTGELFF.

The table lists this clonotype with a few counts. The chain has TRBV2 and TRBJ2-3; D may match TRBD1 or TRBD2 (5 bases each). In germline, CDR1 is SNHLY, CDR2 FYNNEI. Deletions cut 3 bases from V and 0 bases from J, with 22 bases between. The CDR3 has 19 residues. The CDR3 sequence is CASSDPEEGNRASTDTQYF. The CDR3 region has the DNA TGTGCCAGCAGTGATCCGGAAGAGGGGAATAGGGCTAGCACAGATACGCAGTATTTT. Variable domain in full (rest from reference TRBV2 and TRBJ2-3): EPEVTQTPSHQVTQMGQEVILRCVPISNHLYFYWYRQILGQKVEFLVSFYNNEISEKSEIFDDQFSVERPDGSNFTLKIRSTKLEDSAMYFCASSDPEEGNRASTDTQYFGPGTRLTVL.

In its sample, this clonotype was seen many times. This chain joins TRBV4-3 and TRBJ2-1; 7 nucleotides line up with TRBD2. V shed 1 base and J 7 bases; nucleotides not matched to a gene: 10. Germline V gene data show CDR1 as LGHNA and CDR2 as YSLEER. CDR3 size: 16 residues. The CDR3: CASSQVRLAGLNEQFF. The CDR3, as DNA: TGCGCCAGCAGCCAAGTTAGATTAGCGGGTCTTAATGAGCAGTTCTTC.

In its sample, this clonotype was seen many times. The chain's CDR3 is CASSLPREFPVSTDTQYF. CDR3 bases: TGTGCCAGCAGCTTACCAAGGGAATTCCCGGTTAGCACAGATACGCAGTATTTT. V is TRBV7-8 and J is TRBJ2-3; D remains unclear. CDR1 and CDR2 (germline): SGHVS, FQNEAQ. The CDR3 contains 18 residues. The ends were cut back, 2 bases at V and 0 bases at J, with 18 bases in the middle.

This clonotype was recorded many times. Here the CDR3 DNA reads TGTGCCACCAGTGCTTGGGACAGCTACGAGCAGTACTTC. Protein product: CATSAWDSYEQYF. The chain couples TRBV24-1 to TRBJ2-7; 7 nucleotides align to TRBD1. The germline V gene has CDR1 KGHDR and CDR2 SFDVKD. J lost 3 bases, V lost 5 bases, and 3 bases had no gene match. The CDR3 sequence is 13 residues long.

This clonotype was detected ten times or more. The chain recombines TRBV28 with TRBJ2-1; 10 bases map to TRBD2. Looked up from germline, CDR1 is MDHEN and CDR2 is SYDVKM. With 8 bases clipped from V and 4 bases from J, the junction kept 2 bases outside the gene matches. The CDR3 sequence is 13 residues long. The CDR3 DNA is TGTGCCAGCTTACTAGCGGGATACAATGAGCAGTTCTTC. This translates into CASLLAGYNEQFF.

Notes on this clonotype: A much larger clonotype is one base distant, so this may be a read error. Written as DNA, the CDR3 is TGTGCCAGCAGCTTATACAGGACCTACGAGCAGCACTTC. Its translation: CASSLYRTYEQHF. The chain joins TRBV7-2 to TRBJ2-7, with a possible D match to TRBD1 (5 bases). Per germline, CDR1 SGHTA and CDR2 FQGNSA. The CDR3 has 13 amino acids.

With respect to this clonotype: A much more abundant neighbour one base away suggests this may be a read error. CDR3 sequence (DNA): TGTGTCAGCAGCCGCAGCGGAGCGAACGAGCAGTACTTC. This sequence encodes CVSSRSGANEQYF. The chain uses TRBV3-1 and TRBJ2-7, with D possibly being TRBD2 (5 bases). The CDR3 runs to 13 residues. Per the germline V gene, CDR1 is LGHDT and CDR2 is YNNKEL (reference sequence).

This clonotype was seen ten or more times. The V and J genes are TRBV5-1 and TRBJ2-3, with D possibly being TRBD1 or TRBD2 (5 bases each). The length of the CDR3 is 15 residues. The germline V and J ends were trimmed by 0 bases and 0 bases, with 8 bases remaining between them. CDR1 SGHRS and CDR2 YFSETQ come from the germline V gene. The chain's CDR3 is CASSLVGTSTDTQYF. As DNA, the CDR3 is TGCGCCAGCAGCTTGGTAGGGACGAGCACAGATACGCAGTATTTT.

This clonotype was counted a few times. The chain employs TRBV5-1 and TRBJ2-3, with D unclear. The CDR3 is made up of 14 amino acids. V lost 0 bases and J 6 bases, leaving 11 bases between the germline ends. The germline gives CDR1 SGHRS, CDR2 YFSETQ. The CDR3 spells CASSLDYLGDTQYF. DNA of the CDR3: TGCGCCAGCAGCTTGGACTACCTTGGGGATACGCAGTATTTT.

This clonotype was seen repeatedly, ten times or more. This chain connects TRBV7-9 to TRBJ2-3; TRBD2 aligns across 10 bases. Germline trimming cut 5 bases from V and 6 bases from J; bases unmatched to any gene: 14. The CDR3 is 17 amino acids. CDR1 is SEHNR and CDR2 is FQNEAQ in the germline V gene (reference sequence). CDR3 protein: CASSTPTSGSLKDTQYF. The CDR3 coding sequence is TGTGCCAGCAGCACTCCGACTAGCGGGTCATTGAAGGATACGCAGTATTTT. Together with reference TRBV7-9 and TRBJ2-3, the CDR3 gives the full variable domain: DTGVSQNPRHKITKRGQNVTFRCDPISEHNRLYWYRQTLGQGPEFLTYFQNEAQLEKSRLLSDRFSAERPKGSFSTLEIQRTEQGDSAMYLCASSTPTSGSLKDTQYFGPGTRLTVL.

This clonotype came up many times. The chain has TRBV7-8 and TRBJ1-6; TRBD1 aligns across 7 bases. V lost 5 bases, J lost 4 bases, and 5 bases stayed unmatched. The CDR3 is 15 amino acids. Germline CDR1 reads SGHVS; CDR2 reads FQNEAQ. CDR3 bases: TGTGCCAGCAGCACGGGACAGCGATATAATTCACCCCTCCACTTT. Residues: CASSTGQRYNSPLHF.

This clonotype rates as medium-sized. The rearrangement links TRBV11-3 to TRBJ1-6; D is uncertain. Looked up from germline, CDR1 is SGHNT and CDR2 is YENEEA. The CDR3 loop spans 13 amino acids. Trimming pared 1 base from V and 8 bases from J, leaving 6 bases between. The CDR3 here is CASSLVRDSPLHF. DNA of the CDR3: TGTGCCAGCAGCTTAGTCCGGGATTCACCCCTCCACTTT.